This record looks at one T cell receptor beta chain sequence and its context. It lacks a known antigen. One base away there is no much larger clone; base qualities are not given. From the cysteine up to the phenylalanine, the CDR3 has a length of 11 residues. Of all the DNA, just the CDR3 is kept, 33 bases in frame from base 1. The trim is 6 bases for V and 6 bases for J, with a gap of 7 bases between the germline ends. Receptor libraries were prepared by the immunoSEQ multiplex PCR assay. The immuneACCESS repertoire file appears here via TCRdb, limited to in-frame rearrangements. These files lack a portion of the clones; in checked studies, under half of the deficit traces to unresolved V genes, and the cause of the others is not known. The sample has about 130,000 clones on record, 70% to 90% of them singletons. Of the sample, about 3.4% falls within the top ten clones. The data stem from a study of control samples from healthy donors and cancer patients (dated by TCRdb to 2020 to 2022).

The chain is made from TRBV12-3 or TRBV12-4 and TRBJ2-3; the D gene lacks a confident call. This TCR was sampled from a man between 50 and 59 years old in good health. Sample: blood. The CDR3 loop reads CASRHGDTQYF. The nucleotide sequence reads TGTGCCAGCAGGCACGGTGATACGCAGTATTTT.